This entry lists 15 T cell receptor beta chains sequenced from one sample in a study of glioma-infiltrating T cells after dendritic cell vaccination (dated by TCRdb to 2016 to 2017). Library construction relied on the immunoSEQ multiplex PCR assay. The clones in this table, taken by TCRdb from immuneACCESS, are in-frame only. Not every clone is retained; where verified, under half of the shortfall comes from an unresolved V gene, and the cause of the rest is unknown. Within this sample are fewer than 85,000 clones, with roughly 89% of them counted one time only. About 3.2% of the sample rests with the top ten. The material sequenced was blood, taken before dendritic cell vaccination. Every receptor here comes from a human donor with glioblastoma.

V gene TRBV5-1 combines with J gene TRBJ2-2; unclear D gene. In germline, CDR1 is SGHRS, CDR2 YFSETQ. This CDR3 region has 12 residues. V lost 0 bases, J lost 7 bases, and 4 bases lay in between. DNA for the CDR3: TGCGCCAGCAGCTTGGCCAGCGGGGAGCTGTTTTTT. It is translated as CASSLASGELFF.

The chain carries TRBV7-8 and TRBJ1-6; TRBD1 aligns across 8 bases. J was trimmed by 7 bases and V by 5 bases; bases with no gene match: 10. CDR1 and CDR2 from the germline V gene are SGHVS and FQNEAQ. CDR3 length equals 16 residues. As DNA, the CDR3 is TGTGCCAGCAGCGCAACGCCAGGGGGCATCAATTCACCCCTCCACTTT. This translates into CASSATPGGINSPLHF.

The V call is TRBV6-5, the J call TRBJ1-4, with D tentatively TRBD1 (5 bases). This CDR3 is 15 amino acids long. Germline V gives CDR1 MNHEY, CDR2 SVGAGI. V was pared by 2 bases and J by 8 bases, with 15 bases between. The CDR3, as DNA: TGTGCCAGCAGTTACGGGGCCTCCGTAGGAGAAAAACTGTTTTTT. Protein: CASSYGASVGEKLFF.

The rearrangement links TRBV5-1 to TRBJ2-3; D is perhaps TRBD2 (6 bases). CDR1 is SGHRS, CDR2 YFSETQ, per germline. Trimming cost V 1 base and J 2 bases, with 11 bases left between them. This CDR3 spans 15 amino acids. This CDR3 reads CASSLSPGLTDTQYF. The CDR3, as DNA: TGCGCCAGCAGCTTGAGTCCGGGACTCACAGATACGCAGTATTTT.

V gene TRBV5-1 combines with J gene TRBJ2-2; tentative D call: TRBD1 (5 bases). Germline CDR1 and CDR2: SGHRS and YFSETQ. The V end lost 6 bases, the J end lost 1 base, and 16 bases lay between the germline ends. This CDR3 spans 16 amino acids. The CDR3 region is CASTERVGQNTGELFF. DNA for the CDR3: TGCGCCAGCACCGAACGAGTCGGACAGAACACCGGGGAGCTGTTTTTT.

The chain uses TRBV11-3 and TRBJ2-1; 9 nucleotides line up with TRBD1. This CDR3 has 15 amino acids. V lost 4 bases, J lost 9 bases, and 10 bases stayed unmatched. Germline CDR1 SGHNT, CDR2 YENEEA. In DNA, the CDR3 is TGTGCCAGCAGCTCGCCGGGACAGGGTGTGGGTGAGCAGTTCTTC. It translates to CASSSPGQGVGEQFF.

The chain is built from TRBV6-5 and TRBJ1-2, with D possibly being TRBD1 (5 bases). This CDR3 has 15 residues. Trimming removed 0 bases from V and 4 bases from J, with 12 bases in between. Germline CDR1 MNHEY, CDR2 SVGAGI. CDR3 sequence: CASSYSSSRGYGYTF. DNA for the CDR3: TGTGCCAGCAGTTACTCTTCAAGTAGGGGCTATGGCTACACCTTC.

The CDR3 protein is CASRREKLFF. Here the CDR3 DNA reads TGCGCCAGCCGGAGAGAGAAACTGTTTTTT. The chain employs TRBV10-1 and TRBJ1-4, with no clear D. The CDR3 sequence is 10 residues long. Germline lookup yields CDR1 WNHNN and CDR2 SYGVQD (reference sequence). V was pared by 8 bases and J by 11 bases, with 9 bases between.

The chain links TRBV19 to TRBJ2-7, with 15 nucleotides matching TRBD2. The CDR3 loop spans 15 amino acids. Germline CDR1 and CDR2: LNHDA and SQIVND (reference sequence). Trimming at V came to 5 bases and at J to 7 bases, leaving 6 bases not matched to a gene. CDR3: CASSRTSGGGREQYF. The CDR3 nucleotides read TGTGCCAGTAGTCGGACTAGCGGGGGGGGTCGGGAGCAGTACTTC.

The rearrangement links TRBV5-6 to TRBJ2-1; 11 nucleotides line up with TRBD2. This CDR3 spans 13 amino acids. With V trimmed by 7 bases and J by 6 bases, 3 bases remained unmatched. Germline assignment: CDR1 SGHDT and CDR2 YYEEEE. The CDR3 region has the DNA TGTGCCAGCTCTAGCGGGGGGTCCAATGAGCAGTTCTTC. The encoded protein is CASSSGGSNEQFF. The full variable domain, in which reference TRBV5-6 and TRBJ2-1 provide the parts outside the CDR3, is DAGVTQSPTHLIKTRGQQVTLRCSPKSGHDTVSWYQQALGQGPQFIFQYYEEEERQRGNFPDRFSGHQFPNYSSELNVNALLLGDSALYLCASSSGGSNEQFFGPGTRLTVL.

The V and J genes are TRBV7-9 and TRBJ2-7, with a weak D call TRBD2 (6 bases). Trimming pared 4 bases from V and 9 bases from J, leaving 13 bases between. Germline V CDR1 and CDR2: SEHNR, FQNEAQ (reference sequence). The CDR3 is 12 amino acids. CDR3 region: CASSSELARQYF. CDR3 DNA sequence: TGTGCCAGCAGCTCCGAACTAGCACGGCAGTACTTC. The full variable domain, its missing parts supplied by reference TRBV7-9 and TRBJ2-7, is DTGVSQNPRHKITKRGQNVTFRCDPISEHNRLYWYRQTLGQGPEFLTYFQNEAQLEKSRLLSDRFSAERPKGSFSTLEIQRTEQGDSAMYLCASSSELARQYFGPGTRLTVT.

This chain links TRBV13 with TRBJ2-1; D is uncertain. CDR3 length equals 16 residues. V was shortened by 5 bases and J by 0 bases, with 14 bases between the two germline ends. Germline V gene lookup returns CDR1 PRHDT and CDR2 FYEKMQ (reference sequence). The CDR3 here is CASSPMWRGSYNEQFF. In nucleotides, the CDR3 is TGTGCCAGCAGCCCTATGTGGAGAGGCTCCTACAATGAGCAGTTCTTC.

V is TRBV5-6 and J is TRBJ2-3; TRBD1 aligns across 12 bases. Per germline, CDR1 SGHDT and CDR2 YYEEEE. The CDR3 has 16 residues. Unmatched junction bases numbered 7, after V lost 1 base and J lost 7 bases. CDR3 sequence: CASSLLGTGGSHTQYF. CDR3 coding DNA: TGTGCCAGCAGCTTGTTAGGGACAGGGGGCTCGCATACGCAGTATTTT.

This chain joins TRBV6-5 and TRBJ1-3; 7 bases align to TRBD1. This CDR3 comprises 14 residues. In germline, CDR1 is MNHEY, CDR2 SVGAGI. V shed 6 bases, J shed 2 bases, and the junction held 4 bases outside the gene matches. The CDR3 DNA reads TGTGCCAGCAGGGGGACAGACCCTGGAAACACCATATATTTT. Translated, it gives CASRGTDPGNTIYF.

This chain connects TRBV6-1 to TRBJ1-5, with D perhaps matching TRBD1 (5 bases). The length of the CDR3 is 16 residues. Germline CDR1 reads MNHNS; CDR2 reads SASEGT. Trimming removed 2 bases at V and 6 bases at J, with 17 bases between. CDR3 in amino acids: CASSEFGTLTGQPQHF. The CDR3 DNA reads as TGTGCCAGCAGTGAATTTGGGACTCTCACCGGTCAGCCCCAGCATTTT.